The entry that follows covers one T cell receptor (beta chain) sequence. The method was immunoSEQ multiplex PCR; TCRdb's version includes in-frame clones alone and lacks a portion of them. This sample has approximately 80,000 clones; 65% to 90% occur once, and the top ten carry roughly 40%. The data derive from a study of blood T cell repertoires in COVID-19. For the study at large: The samples span acute and convalescent COVID-19 from the United States, Italy and Spain. Sample material is recorded as cDNA or gDNA derived from T cells, B-cell-depleted T cells, or PBMCs.

Germline V gives CDR1 SNHLY, CDR2 FYNNEI. V shed 7 bases, J shed 4 bases, and the junction held 4 bases outside the gene matches. The CDR3 has 14 amino acids. J is TRBJ2-2 and V is TRBV2, with 9 bases that match TRBD1. Sequencing input: peripheral blood. This receptor was identified in a man aged 80 or over with acute or convalescent COVID-19. This CDR3 is CASTMDRGTGELFF. In nucleotides, the CDR3 is TGTGCCAGCACCATGGACAGGGGCACCGGGGAGCTGTTTTTT.